The T cell receptor (beta chain) under discussion was sequenced for a study of T cells in Graves' hyperthyroidism and ophthalmopathy. Findings of the study overall: Ophthalmopathy was distinguished from stable hyperthyroidism by 13 V-J signatures.

This clonotype was seen a handful of times. The antigen remains undetermined. This CDR3 is built from 14 residues. The V and J ends lost 5 bases and 4 bases, in that order; junction bases with no gene match: 6. CDR1 MNHEY and CDR2 SMNVEV come from the germline V gene (reference sequence). Researchers amplified the TCR beta CDR3 regions from RNA transcripts. The TCR CDR3 first-round RT-PCR relied on the HTBI primer set. TCRdb called the multiplex PCR reads again in MiXCR, with one record for every CDR3 protein. This sample has fewer than 600,000 distinct CDR3 sequences, with around 15% found just once. The clonotype was recovered from a woman aged 18-35 years with Graves' hyperthyroidism. The sample taken for sequencing was blood. The chain uses TRBV27 and TRBJ2-5; TRBD2 matches 8 bases. DNA of the CDR3: TGTGCCAGCAGTCCGTACGGGGGGGTAGAGACCCAGTACTTC. Protein sequence: CASSPYGGVETQYF.